These 26 T cell receptor beta chains originate from one sample sequenced in a study of shared clonotypes between healthy human individuals. CD8 cells regarded as naive lacked CD45RO, were positively chosen for CCR7, and omitted terminally differentiated effector memory CD45RA+ cells. The repertoire was sequenced with immunoSEQ multiplex PCR; TCRdb's copy has only in-frame clones and lacks some. The table includes about 2,100,000 clones, 90% to 95% detected once. What was sequenced was naive CD8+ T cells from PBMCs. These receptors originate from a man aged 18 to 30 in good health. Some clones in this sample may be carry-over from other donors' samples.

J is TRBJ1-1 and V is TRBV7-9; the match to TRBD1 covers 11 bases. The CDR3 is 17 residues long. CDR1 and CDR2 from the germline V gene are SEHNR and FQNEAQ (reference sequence). With V trimmed by 4 bases and J by 1 base, 8 bases remained unmatched. The CDR3 reads CASSSRTGGMKNTEAFF. The CDR3 nucleotides are TGTGCCAGCAGCTCCCGGACAGGGGGCATGAAGAACACTGAAGCTTTCTTT.

V and J are TRBV10-3 and TRBJ2-7; the D gene is possibly TRBD2 (6 bases). The germline V gene encodes CDR1 ENHRY and CDR2 SYGVKD. Trimming left V 5 bases short and J 1 base short, with 9 bases between. The CDR3 is 13 amino acids. Here the CDR3 DNA reads TGTGCCATCAGTCAGGGACTGTCCTACGAGCAGTACTTC. This gives the protein CAISQGLSYEQYF.

This chain connects TRBV11-1 to TRBJ1-1, with TRBD1 as a possible D gene (5 bases). With 8 bases removed from V and 8 bases from J, the gap between germline ends came to 21 bases. CDR3 size: 14 residues. Germline V gives CDR1 SGHAT, CDR2 FQDESV (reference sequence). The CDR3 nucleotides are TGTGCCAGCGCCGTCTGGGACGCAGGTTCGGAAGCTTTCTTT. Translated, it gives CASAVWDAGSEAFF.

The chain recombines TRBV18 with TRBJ2-1; D is possibly TRBD2 (5 bases). The V gene's germline CDR1 is KGHSH and CDR2 LQKENI. V lost 2 bases and J lost 0, with 11 bases in between. CDR3 length equals 16 residues. CDR3 nucleotide sequence: TGTGCCAGCTCACCATTCAGCGGCAGCTCCTACAATGAGCAGTTCTTC. Protein: CASSPFSGSSYNEQFF.

Concerning this clone itself: At the DNA level, this CDR3 is encoded by other sequences in the same sample as well. V usage is TRBV5-1 and J usage is TRBJ2-7; a possible D gene is TRBD2 (5 bases). V lost 0 bases, J lost 4 bases, and 8 bases lay in between. This CDR3 contains 13 residues. Germline CDR1 reads SGHRS; CDR2 reads YFSETQ. As DNA, the CDR3 is TGCGCCAGCAGCTTGGATCCGGGATACGAGCAGTACTTC. This translates into CASSLDPGYEQYF.

The chain employs TRBV27 and TRBJ1-5, with 9 bases identical to TRBD1. The germline gives CDR1 MNHEY, CDR2 SMNVEV (reference sequence). Trimming removed 9 bases from V and 7 bases from J; junction bases left unmatched: 10. The CDR3 extends over 14 amino acids. The CDR3 region has the DNA TGTGCCAGTGGGACAGGGATATTACGGCAGCCCCAGCATTTT. This encodes CASGTGILRQPQHF.

The chain joins TRBV29-1 to TRBJ2-7; weak D call: TRBD1 (6 bases). The germline V and J ends were trimmed by 6 bases and 6 bases, with 15 bases remaining between them. The CDR3 runs 12 residues. Germline CDR1 is SQVTM and CDR2 is ANQGSEA. This CDR3 is CSVVSQGGEQYF. As DNA, the CDR3 is TGCAGCGTGGTTTCACAGGGTGGCGAGCAGTACTTC.

About this clone: A read error may account for a junction end that differs from germline. V is TRBV4-2 and J is TRBJ2-7; 14 bases are shared with TRBD2. There are 14 residues in the CDR3. In germline, CDR1 is LGHNA, CDR2 YNFKEQ. CDR3 residues: CASSQKTSGRAYFF. In DNA form, the CDR3 reads TGTGCCAGCAGCCAAAAGACTAGCGGGAGGGCATATTTCTTC.

Turning to this clone: Mismatch with germline at one junction end may stem from a read error. V usage is TRBV5-5 and J usage is TRBJ1-2; D perhaps matches TRBD1 (6 bases). The CDR3 loop spans 13 amino acids. Germline CDR1 reads SGHKS; CDR2 reads YYEKEE (reference sequence). The CDR3 spells CASRGAFEDGYTF. Written as DNA, the CDR3 is TGTGCCAGCAGGGGGGCCTTCGAGGACGGCTATACCTTC.

The count of this clone is one. V gene TRBV5-1 combines with J gene TRBJ2-1, with 7 bases lining up with TRBD2. J lost 3 bases, V lost 3 bases, and 12 bases had no gene match. The germline CDR1 and CDR2 sequences are SGHRS and YFSETQ. CDR3 length: 17 amino acids. This chain's CDR3 is CASSSSSAGANYNEQFF. Written as DNA, the CDR3 is TGCGCCAGCAGCTCTTCCTCGGCGGGAGCAAACTACAATGAGCAGTTCTTC.

This chain joins TRBV30 and TRBJ2-1, with unresolved D. The CDR3 is 14 residues long. Germline assignment: CDR1 GTSNPN and CDR2 SVGIG (reference sequence). V lost 2 bases and J 0 bases, leaving 8 bases between the germline ends. CDR3 DNA: TGTGCCTGGAGTCAATGGAGCTCCTACAATGAGCAGTTCTTC. Amino acid sequence: CAWSQWSSYNEQFF.

J is TRBJ2-7 and V is TRBV4-3, with 9 bases that match TRBD1. Trimming removed 0 bases from V and 4 bases from J; junction bases left unmatched: 7. The germline CDR1 and CDR2 sequences are LGHNA and YSLEER. The CDR3 is made up of 16 amino acids. CDR3 in DNA: TGCGCCAGCAGCCAAGATCTACGGACAGGGGATTACGAGCAGTACTTC. Its translation is CASSQDLRTGDYEQYF.

V gene TRBV7-9 combines with J gene TRBJ1-4; D remains ambiguous. The V gene's germline CDR1 is SEHNR and CDR2 FQNEAQ (reference sequence). This CDR3 region has 16 residues. The ends were cut back, 2 bases at V and 4 bases at J, with 14 bases in the middle. The chain's CDR3 is CASSLFPGEDNEKLFF. The CDR3 region has the DNA TGTGCCAGCAGCTTATTTCCCGGGGAGGATAATGAAAAACTGTTTTTT.

This clone has a single count. The V call is TRBV7-3, the J call TRBJ2-2; the D gene is possibly TRBD2 (6 bases). CDR1 and CDR2 (germline): SGHTA, FQGTGA. V shed 6 bases and J shed 6 bases, with 14 bases lying between them. The CDR3 is 14 amino acids. The CDR3 DNA follows: TGTGCCAGCAGAGGAGGGGCGCGGCCCGGGGAGCTGTTTTTT. This encodes CASRGGARPGELFF.

The V call is TRBV6-1, the J call TRBJ1-5; 7 bases are a match to TRBD1. V lost 1 base, J lost 0 bases, and 3 bases stayed unmatched. Germline V gives CDR1 MNHNS, CDR2 SASEGT. The CDR3 consists of 16 residues. CDR3 sequence (DNA): TGTGCCAGCAGTGAAGGGACAGGCTATAGCAATCAGCCCCAGCATTTT. Its translation is CASSEGTGYSNQPQHF.

The chain uses TRBV2 and TRBJ2-6, with D perhaps matching TRBD1 or TRBD2 (5 bases each). V lost 4 bases, J lost 2 bases, and 21 bases lay in between. The CDR3 is 19 residues long. The germline V gene has CDR1 SNHLY and CDR2 FYNNEI. Written as DNA, the CDR3 is TGTGCCAGCAGTGGTGTGACTACATCTAAGGGGCCTGGGGCCAACGTCCTGACTTTC. Translating gives CASSGVTTSKGPGANVLTF.

This chain connects TRBV4-1 to TRBJ2-7, with TRBD2 matching 8 bases. The V segment lost 6 bases and the J segment 4 bases; nucleotides outside the gene matches: 8. Germline V gene lookup returns CDR1 MGHRA and CDR2 YSYEKL. This CDR3 is 14 amino acids long. The CDR3 spells CASSPALAGYEQYF. Written as DNA, the CDR3 is TGCGCCAGCAGTCCGGCATTAGCGGGGTACGAGCAGTACTTC.

To note about this clone: Other DNA sequences in the same sample also yield this CDR3. The chain carries TRBV27 and TRBJ2-1, with 11 bases aligning to TRBD2. V shed 3 bases and J 3 bases; nucleotides not matched to a gene: 1. Germline CDR1 is MNHEY and CDR2 is SMNVEV (reference sequence). CDR3 length equals 15 residues. The CDR3 spells CASSLTSGNYNEQFF. Written as DNA, the CDR3 is TGTGCCAGCAGTTTGACTAGCGGGAACTACAATGAGCAGTTCTTC.

The rearrangement uses TRBV9 and TRBJ1-2; TRBD1 aligns across 9 bases. Germline V lookup: CDR1 SGDLS, CDR2 YYNGEE. The CDR3 runs to 15 residues. V shed 3 bases and J 8 bases; nucleotides not matched to a gene: 11. The CDR3 reads CASSAGTGRRRGYTF. CDR3 sequence (DNA): TGTGCCAGCAGCGCGGGGACAGGGAGGCGTAGAGGCTACACCTTC.

The table lists this clone with a count of one. The V call is TRBV6-4, the J call TRBJ2-3; 7 bases line up with TRBD1. V was pared by 2 bases and J by 0 bases, with 23 bases of the junction left unmatched. This CDR3 has 22 residues. From germline, CDR1 is MRHNA and CDR2 SNTAGT. The CDR3 DNA sequence: TGTGCCAGCAGTGACCCAAGACGACAGGGTGATATGGCGAGGGCTAGCACAGATACGCAGTATTTT. Its protein product is CASSDPRRQGDMARASTDTQYF.

This clone is a singleton in its sample. V is TRBV4-3 and J is TRBJ2-1; 8 bases line up with TRBD1. The CDR3 contains 15 residues. The germline gives CDR1 LGHNA, CDR2 YSLEER. The ends lost 4 bases at V and 3 bases at J; junction bases unmatched: 5. The CDR3 is CASSPWTGLYNEQFF. The DNA for the CDR3 is TGCGCCAGCAGCCCTTGGACAGGGCTCTACAATGAGCAGTTCTTC.

The chain uses TRBV7-9 and TRBJ1-4; D gene unclear. Deletions cut 5 bases from V and 3 bases from J, with 25 bases between. This CDR3 comprises 19 residues. Germline V CDR1 and CDR2: SEHNR, FQNEAQ (reference sequence). DNA of the CDR3: TGTGCCAGCAGCCGTACTGGGAACGATTGGGTCGTAGCTAATGAAAAACTGTTTTTT. Translating gives CASSRTGNDWVVANEKLFF.

The chain recombines TRBV11-2 with TRBJ1-5; 8 bases align to TRBD1. Trimming took 5 bases from V and 5 from J; bases not matched to a gene: 8. This CDR3 spans 15 amino acids. The germline CDR1 and CDR2 sequences are SGHAT and FQNNGV. The CDR3 sequence: CASSRSGQGDQPQHF. The CDR3 region has the DNA TGTGCCAGCAGCCGATCAGGACAGGGCGATCAGCCCCAGCATTTT.

The V gene is TRBV15, the J gene TRBJ1-5; 8 nucleotides align to TRBD1. V dropped 2 bases and J dropped 1; count of bases not matched to a gene: 7. CDR1 is LNHNV, CDR2 YYDKDF, per germline (reference sequence). This CDR3 spans 17 amino acids. CDR3 bases: TGTGCCACCAGCAGATCTAGGACAGGGACAAGCAATCAGCCCCAGCATTTT. Protein: CATSRSRTGTSNQPQHF.

This rearrangement joins TRBV7-9 to TRBJ2-1; 8 bases map to TRBD1. Germline V gives CDR1 SEHNR, CDR2 FQNEAQ (reference sequence). This CDR3 region has 15 residues. Trimming at V came to 6 bases and at J to 5 bases, leaving 9 bases not matched to a gene. The CDR3 is CASRPRTGLHNEQFF. In DNA, the CDR3 is TGTGCCAGCAGACCCCGGACAGGGCTTCACAATGAGCAGTTCTTC.

This clone was recorded only once. V is TRBV9 and J is TRBJ2-7; TRBD1 might be the D (6 bases). The CDR3 has 14 residues. V was clipped by 4 bases and J by 4 bases, with 15 bases between them. Per germline, CDR1 SGDLS and CDR2 YYNGEE. The CDR3 sequence: CASSPRDNVYEQYF. CDR3 coding DNA: TGTGCCAGCAGCCCCCGGGACAACGTTTACGAGCAGTACTTC.